This entry concerns a single T cell receptor (beta chain). Which antigen it targets is not known. No base quality information exists; no much larger clone differs at one position. The data were taken from a study of beta chain features in type 1 diabetes (dated by TCRdb to 2016 to 2019). Study-level background: Mean age, gender distribution, total cell number and subset yield did not differ between patients and healthy donors. Across all samples, some 100,000,000 sorted cells were examined, and cell number per subset correlated strongly with RNA yield. In the study, recently diagnosed type 1 diabetes patients and matched healthy donors were compared on the TCRB repertoires of their sorted circulating CD4+ T cell subsets. Whereas all 30 or so donors provided naive and central memory subsets, regulatory and stem cell-like memory subsets were isolated from just 8 patients and about 8 healthy donors.

Each donor gave one peripheral blood draw, around 100 mL on average, collected into heparinised tubes. Naive, central memory, regulatory and stem cell-like memory CD4+ T cells were sorted on a BD FACSAria II using a panel including CD45RO, CCR7, CD25, CD127, CD95 and CD27. All sorted populations exceeded 95% purity. PBMCs were isolated immediately by Lymphoprep density gradient centrifugation and stained directly without culture. Samples were stained and sorted in pairs, with one healthy donor and one patient per experiment, so that batch effects were minimized. The entire isolated RNA was reverse transcribed using the High Capacity cDNA Reverse Transcription Kit, and thus expressed TCRB transcripts were sequenced. Naive, central memory and regulatory T cell samples underwent deep immunoSEQ sequencing, averaging about 3.57 million total reads per sample. After sorted cells were lysed in RLT buffer, RNA was extracted with DNase-treated RNeasy Micro or Mini kits, with the choice depending on cell number. To prevent cross-contamination, each cell subset was processed individually, whereas patient and healthy donor samples were processed jointly. TCRB sequences were amplified from cDNA with the immunoSEQ multiplex PCR, producing 87-bp fragments spanning the CDR3 region. Sequencing of the amplicons was done on the Illumina HiSeq platform. As for the original processing: PCR bias was computationally corrected using synthetic template baselines, reads within Hamming distance 2 were collapsed, and singletons that could not be merged were discarded. Reads were aligned against IMGT so that V, D and J genes, CDR3 length and insertions or deletions at six rearrangement sites could be assigned. Within each subset, clonotype counts were normalized to sorted cell number, and only after that were true diversity and Gini coefficients computed with the tcR R package. Repertoire sharing was quantified using the overlap coefficient calculated on TCRB nucleotide sequences. Out-of-frame TCRB sequences from naive cells were analyzed as a proxy for the pre-selection repertoire. TCRdb carries this immuneACCESS record with in-frame sequences only. Its versions omit some clonotypes, under half of them owing to an unresolved V gene in the studies checked, with the rest unexplained. The V and J calls and the clone size are those of that table, but D and trimming were determined from the DNA. The sample profile shows 900,000 or so clones; roughly 17% of them were found once. Together, the top ten hold around 0.02% of the sample.

Study-wide findings and limitations: Type 1 diabetes patients showed a moderate but significant shortening of TCRB CDR3 length in all four CD4+ subsets. Because cDNA was sequenced instead of genomic DNA, activated cells with high expression could be over-represented, although the groups did not differ in activation or CD3 levels. Because the HLA sub-analyses included only small numbers of individuals, any influence of HLA type on TCRB rearrangement was left unresolved. The naive, central memory and regulatory TCRB repertoires appeared to resemble one another more closely among patients than among healthy donors. PCR may preferentially amplify shorter templates, but because patient and control samples were amplified and corrected together, any resulting skew would affect both groups equally. Patients with type 1 diabetes made fewer insertions and deleted more nucleotides at VDJ recombination sites, implying thymic rearrangement abnormalities.

Counted from cysteine to phenylalanine, this CDR3 has 17 amino acids. Of all the DNA, just the CDR3 is kept, 51 bases in frame from base 1. Based on the germline V gene, the CDR1 and CDR2 sequences are SGHTA and FQGNSA. V is clipped by 1 base and J by 6 bases, and the sequence between their germline boundaries is 19 bases long. This clonotype originated in a woman aged 18-29 years in good health. The sequencing input was naive CD4+ T cells from blood. The cell subset or site label, as the study defines it: true naive CD4+ T cells. The sequence links TRBV7-2 to TRBJ2-1; the D gene remains uncertain. In nucleotide form, the sequence is TGTGCCAGCAGCTTAGTAGGGCCGCTGGCCCGTGGCAATGAGCAGTTCTTC. Its translation is CASSLVGPLARGNEQFF.